The next 18 T cell receptor beta chains were all read from a single sample in a study of cytomegalovirus exposure and HLA in healthy donors. TCRdb's copy holds only in-frame clones and misses some; the assay was immunoSEQ multiplex PCR. The sample has about 49,000 clones, 92% seen once; the top ten hold about 1.5%. Material: PBMCs. These TCRs come from a young man in good health and CMV-seronegative.

The chain uses TRBV2 and TRBJ2-5; D not resolved. Germline V gene lookup returns CDR1 SNHLY and CDR2 FYNNEI. This CDR3 contains 12 residues. Deletions cut 5 bases from V and 3 bases from J, with 7 bases between. The DNA of the CDR3 is TGTGCCAGCAGTCGCGCCGAAGAGACCCAGTACTTC. Translation: CASSRAEETQYF.

This sequence joins TRBV5-6 and TRBJ2-7; 7 bases fit TRBD2. The CDR3 length is 15 residues. Looked up from germline, CDR1 is SGHDT and CDR2 is YYEEEE. V lost 3 bases and J lost 2; bases outside the gene matches: 8. CDR3 bases: TGTGCCAGCAGCTCAGTAGCGGGTACTACCTACGAGCAGTACTTC. Protein product: CASSSVAGTTYEQYF.

This clone has just one count. J is TRBJ2-2 and V is TRBV21-1; the listed D gene, TRBD1, was not tested against the DNA. TRBV21-1 has pseudogene status. There are 15 residues in the CDR3. CDR3 DNA: TGTGCCAGCAGCACCAGGGATATGGACACCGGGGAGCTGTTTTTT. Protein: CASSTRDMDTGELFF.

The genes are TRBV5-4 and TRBJ2-7, with 14 nucleotides matching TRBD2. CDR1 and CDR2 from the germline V gene are SGHNT and YYREEE (reference sequence). The V and J ends lost 4 bases and 2 bases, in that order; junction bases with no gene match: 5. CDR3 size: 16 residues. The CDR3 DNA reads as TGTGCCAGCAGCCCGGGACTAGCGGGAGTGACCTACGAGCAGTACTTC. Protein sequence: CASSPGLAGVTYEQYF.

The V gene is TRBV11-2, the J gene TRBJ2-1; a weak D match, TRBD2 (6 bases). V lost 1 base to trimming and J lost 3 bases, with 10 bases between them. This CDR3 is 15 amino acids long. The germline gives CDR1 SGHAT, CDR2 FQNNGV. The CDR3 sequence is CASSLAGVNYNEQFF. CDR3 coding DNA: TGTGCCAGCAGCTTAGCGGGAGTAAACTACAATGAGCAGTTCTTC.

This chain connects TRBV7-8 to TRBJ2-5; 9 positions agree with TRBD1. The V gene's germline CDR1 is SGHVS and CDR2 FQNEAQ. Trimming took 3 bases from V and 3 from J; bases not matched to a gene: 2. There are 14 residues in the CDR3. CDR3 coding DNA: TGTGCCAGCAGCTTCCGGGACAGGGAAGAGACCCAGTACTTC. Encoded protein: CASSFRDREETQYF.

The gene calls are TRBV29-1 and TRBJ1-4; D is unresolved. The CDR3 spans 14 residues. Germline values: CDR1 SQVTM, CDR2 ANQGSEA. V was trimmed by 4 bases and J by 0 bases, leaving 9 bases between them. CDR3 sequence reads: CSVARTATNEKLFF. The DNA of the CDR3 is TGCAGCGTTGCTCGAACAGCAACTAATGAAAAACTGTTTTTT.

Only a few counts were recorded for this clone. The J gene is TRBJ2-7, the V gene TRBV19; TRBD2 agrees at 11 bases. The length of the CDR3 is 15 residues. Germline assignment: CDR1 LNHDA and CDR2 SQIVND (reference sequence). Trimming at V came to 5 bases and at J to 0 bases, leaving 3 bases not matched to a gene. DNA of the CDR3: TGTGCCAGTAGTGTAACTAGCGGGAGCTCCTACGAGCAGTACTTC. It is translated as CASSVTSGSSYEQYF.

This chain connects TRBV13 to TRBJ2-2; 7 bases are shared with TRBD1. Germline V gives CDR1 PRHDT, CDR2 FYEKMQ (reference sequence). The CDR3 runs 17 residues. The trim removed 4 bases at V and 3 bases at J, leaving 11 bases unmatched. CDR3 loop: CASSSVNTGADTGELFF. The CDR3 DNA sequence: TGTGCCAGCAGCTCGGTTAACACAGGGGCCGACACCGGGGAGCTGTTTTTT. The whole variable domain, filled in from reference TRBV13 and TRBJ2-2, reads AAGVIQSPRHLIKEKRETATLKCYPIPRHDTVYWYQQGPGQDPQFLISFYEKMQSDKGSIPDRFSAQQFSDYHSELNMSSLELGDSALYFCASSSVNTGADTGELFFGEGSRLTVL.

CDR3 bases: TGTGCCAGCAGAGGACTGGGGGGTATTAATCAGCCCCAGCATTTT. This translates into CASRGLGGINQPQHF. V and J are TRBV6-5 and TRBJ1-5, with a possible D match to TRBD1 (5 bases). CDR1 MNHEY and CDR2 SVGAGI come from the germline V gene. This CDR3 spans 15 amino acids. Trimming took off 6 bases at V and 4 bases at J, with 16 bases between the two ends.

V gene TRBV5-1 combines with J gene TRBJ2-5, with 8 bases aligning to TRBD1. The CDR3 spans 15 residues. CDR1 is SGHRS, CDR2 YFSETQ, per germline. The junction had 6 bases not matched to a gene; V was cut back by 0 bases and J by 5 bases. The CDR3 region is CASSLAETGEETQYF. Written as DNA, the CDR3 is TGCGCCAGCAGCTTGGCCGAGACAGGGGAGGAGACCCAGTACTTC.

This clone has just one count. The chain has TRBV6-5 and TRBJ2-1; TRBD2 matches at 13 bases. Germline loops: CDR1 MNHEY, CDR2 SVGAGI. The CDR3 contains 15 residues. Trimming removed 1 base from V and 7 bases from J; junction bases left unmatched: 1. The CDR3 DNA reads as TGTGCCAGCAGTTACTGGACTAGCGGGAGTAATGAGCAGTTCTTC. It encodes CASSYWTSGSNEQFF.

The rearrangement joins TRBV6-5 to TRBJ1-1; D is unresolved. CDR1 and CDR2 from the germline V gene are MNHEY and SVGAGI. This CDR3 comprises 14 residues. The V end was cut by 0 bases, the J end by 4 bases, with 9 bases between. The CDR3 DNA sequence: TGTGCCAGCAGTTACTCCGCAGGTGGCACTGAAGCTTTCTTT. Residues: CASSYSAGGTEAFF.

V gene TRBV21-1 combines with J gene TRBJ2-3; the D segment call TRBD2 is taken from the table without a DNA check. TRBV21-1 constitutes a pseudogene. The CDR3 consists of 18 residues. CDR3 residues: CASSKRSAPGTSVDTQYF. CDR3 bases: TGTGCCAGCAGCAAAAGGTCGGCCCCGGGTACCTCAGTGGATACGCAGTATTTT.

This sequence joins TRBV6-5 and TRBJ2-7, with a weak D call TRBD1 (6 bases). Germline values: CDR1 MNHEY, CDR2 SVGAGI. This CDR3 has 14 amino acids. Between the trimmed V and J ends, which lost 0 bases and 2 bases, there was a span of 8 bases. The DNA for the CDR3 is TGTGCCAGCAGTTACTCGACAGGAGCCTACGAGCAGTACTTC. Protein sequence: CASSYSTGAYEQYF.

This chain connects TRBV10-3 to TRBJ2-5; 7 bases align to TRBD2. V was pared by 3 bases and J by 1 base, with 8 bases of the junction left unmatched. Per the germline V gene, CDR1 is ENHRY and CDR2 is SYGVKD. The CDR3 runs to 16 residues. The CDR3 DNA reads as TGTGCCATCAGTGATAGGGCGGGAGACATCCAAGAGACCCAGTACTTC. This translates into CAISDRAGDIQETQYF.

The genes are TRBV11-2 and TRBJ1-1; a possible D gene is TRBD1 (5 bases). The CDR3 loop spans 14 amino acids. With 1 base removed from V and 0 bases from J, the gap between germline ends came to 6 bases. CDR1 is SGHAT, CDR2 FQNNGV, per germline. The CDR3 DNA is TGTGCCAGCAGCTTAGGACAGCTGAACACTGAAGCTTTCTTT. It translates to CASSLGQLNTEAFF.

The V and J genes are TRBV23-1 and TRBJ2-3; 9 nucleotides line up with TRBD1. TRBV23-1 is reported as an ORF; its role is uncertain. This CDR3 has 17 amino acids. V lost 3 bases and J lost 11; bases outside the gene matches: 18. CDR3 amino acids: CASSHSKRVGGQGKQYF. In DNA, the CDR3 is TGCGCCAGCAGTCACTCAAAGAGAGTAGGGGGACAGGGAAAGCAGTATTTT.